The rows below give T cell receptor beta chains drawn from one sample of a study of breast tumors, draining lymph nodes, adjacent tissues. MiXCR, applied by TCRdb to the multiplex PCR reads, yields one record per CDR3 protein. Of 200,000 to 300,000 distinct CDR3 sequences detected, over 25% appear once; the ten largest clones hold roughly 1.1%. Input material: axillary lymph node tissue. The receptor source for this set is a female donor with breast cancer. Some clones in this sample may be carry-over from other donors' samples. The CDR3 runs from the conserved cysteine through the conserved F or W. D genes are given only for firm matches. Expanded clones get a size class; other rows say once, few or many, or leave the size out.

d_call	cdr3_length	clone_size	v_call	j_call	cdr3_aa	cdr3_nt
-	13	-	TRBV18	TRBJ2-1	CASSASQDNEQFF	TGTGCCAGCTCGGCATCACAGGACAATGAGCAGTTCTTC
-	16	once	TRBV7-2	TRBJ1-4	CASSQDRGASNEKLFF	TGTGCCAGCAGCCAAGATCGGGGGGCCTCTAATGAAAAACTGTTTTTT
-	12	many	TRBV9	TRBJ2-1	CASSVAETEQFF	TGTGCCAGCAGCGTAGCAGAGACTGAGCAGTTCTTC
-	11	-	TRBV2	TRBJ1-1	CASSSNTEAFF	TGTGCCAGCAGTAGCAACACTGAAGCTTTCTTT
TRBD2	15	many	TRBV29-1	TRBJ2-1	CSVGGLGRGYNEQFF	TGCAGCGTTGGGGGACTAGGGAGAGGTTACAATGAGCAGTTCTTC
-	13	-	TRBV11-3	TRBJ2-3	CASSREDTDTQYF	TGTGCCAGCAGCAGGGAGGACACAGATACGCAGTATTTT
-	15	once	TRBV10-3	TRBJ2-3	CASRAPTGFKDTQYF	TGTGCCAGCAGAGCCCCCACAGGGTTTAAAGATACGCAGTATTTT
TRBD1	15	-	TRBV7-8	TRBJ1-4	CASSLVTGGEEKLFF	TGTGCCAGCAGCTTAGTGACAGGGGGAGAGGAAAAACTGTTTTTT
-	15	many	TRBV5-8	TRBJ2-3	CASSLGLLSTDTQYF	TGTGCCAGCAGCTTGGGGCTCCTGAGCACAGATACGCAGTATTTT
TRBD2	14	-	TRBV19	TRBJ2-1	CASTWGLAGGIQFF	TGTGCCAGTACCTGGGGACTAGCGGGAGGCATACAGTTCTTC
TRBD2	16	many	TRBV7-2	TRBJ2-7	CASSLEGTSGKSEQYF	TGTGCCAGCAGCTTAGAAGGGACTAGCGGGAAGTCCGAGCAGTACTTC
TRBD1	15	many	TRBV3-1	TRBJ1-5	CASSRPQGATQPQHF	TGTGCCAGCAGCCGCCCACAGGGGGCGACTCAGCCCCAGCATTTT
-	13	many	TRBV28	TRBJ2-3	CASSGTRSGTQYF	TGTGCCAGCAGTGGTACTAGGAGCGGGACGCAGTATTTT
-	14	many	TRBV5-1	TRBJ1-2	CASSKGPSNYGYTF	TGCGCCAGCAGCAAGGGGCCCTCTAACTATGGCTACACCTTC
-	16	-	TRBV5-1	TRBJ1-3	CASSFPQGDSGNAIYF	TGTGCCAGCAGCTTTCCGCAGGGTGACTCCGGAAACGCCATATATTTT
-	14	many	TRBV5-5	TRBJ2-7	CASSSGRLGHEQYF	TGTGCCAGCAGCTCCGGACGGCTCGGACACGAGCAGTACTTC
TRBD2	16	many	TRBV7-9	TRBJ2-2	CASSSRGGKDTGELFF	TGTGCCAGCAGCTCTCGGGGAGGGAAGGACACCGGGGAGCTGTTTTTT
-	16	few	TRBV27	TRBJ1-6	CASSSGGGAYNSPLHF	TGTGCCAGCAGTTCCGGGGGGGGTGCCTATAATTCACCCCTCCACTTT
TRBD2	17	many	TRBV19	TRBJ2-1	CASSTSSLAGRGNEQFF	TGTGCCAGTAGTACCAGCAGCCTAGCGGGACGGGGTAATGAGCAGTTCTTC
-	16	many	TRBV15	TRBJ1-3	CATSRDPGISGNTIYF	TGTGCCACCAGCAGAGATCCAGGGATTTCTGGAAACACCATATATTTT
-	12	-	TRBV10-2	TRBJ1-1	CASSRGITEAFF	TGCGCCAGCAGCAGGGGTATCACTGAAGCTTTCTTT
-	14	-	TRBV9	TRBJ2-2	CASSGRGNTGGLCF	TGTGCCAGCAGCGGCAGGGGAAACACCGGGGGGCTGTGTTTT
TRBD2	15	many	TRBV7-2	TRBJ2-1	CASSFDRGAYNEQFF	TGTGCCAGCAGCTTCGATCGGGGGGCCTACAATGAGCAGTTCTTC
-	12	many	TRBV12-3/TRBV12-4	TRBJ1-5	CASSSRDQPQHF	TGTGCCAGCAGTTCCAGGGATCAGCCCCAGCATTTT
TRBD2	17	many	TRBV5-1	TRBJ2-5	CASSLEGLAGLQETQYF	TGCGCCAGCAGCTTGGAAGGGCTAGCGGGTTTGCAAGAGACCCAGTACTTC
TRBD2	16	many	TRBV6-5	TRBJ2-3	CASSYSASGSTDTQYF	TGTGCCAGCAGTTACTCGGCTAGCGGGAGCACAGATACGCAGTATTTT
TRBD2	15	many	TRBV5-4	TRBJ2-7	CASSPGTRYVYEQYF	TGTGCCAGCAGCCCCGGGACTAGGTACGTCTACGAGCAGTACTTC
-	15	few	TRBV14	TRBJ2-4	CASSPTGLGTNIQYF	TGTGCCAGCAGCCCGACGGGACTCGGGACCAACATTCAGTACTTC
TRBD1	16	many	TRBV9	TRBJ2-2	CASSVVGQGATGELFF	TGTGCCAGCAGCGTAGTGGGTCAGGGGGCGACCGGGGAGCTGTTTTTT
-	15	-	TRBV25-1	TRBJ2-3	CARRRGLAGRDAQYF	TGTGCCAGGAGAAGAGGGCTAGCAGGAAGAGATGCGCAGTATTTT
TRBD2	15	many	TRBV5-8	TRBJ2-5	CASSLSAGAQETQYF	TGTGCCAGCAGCTTGAGTGCGGGAGCCCAAGAGACCCAGTACTTC
-	16	many	TRBV9	TRBJ1-4	CASSVGSGTPNEKLFF	TGTGCCAGCAGCGTAGGATCGGGGACCCCTAATGAAAAACTGTTTTTT
TRBD1	15	many	TRBV14	TRBJ2-1	CASSHPFTGVNEQFF	TGTGCCAGCAGCCACCCTTTTACAGGGGTCAATGAGCAGTTCTTC
TRBD1	13	many	TRBV6-5	TRBJ1-2	CASSRGGGFGYTF	TGTGCCAGCAGTCGAGGGGGCGGGTTTGGCTACACCTTC
TRBD1	15	few	TRBV18	TRBJ2-2	CASSPLDRVPGELFF	TGTGCCAGCTCACCCCTCGACAGGGTGCCCGGGGAGCTGTTTTTT
TRBD1	14	-	TRBV30	TRBJ1-2	CAWNQGARSYGHTF	TGTGCCTGGAACCAGGGGGCGCGGAGCTATGGCCACACCTTC
-	15	many	TRBV20-1	TRBJ2-7	CSATVDSRYSYEQYF	TGCAGTGCTACCGTAGACTCACGGTACTCCTACGAGCAGTACTTC
-	13	-	TRBV6-4	TRBJ1-3	CASSLASRNTVYF	TGTGCCAGCAGTCTAGCGTCCCGAAACACCGTATATTTT
-	14	many	TRBV7-2	TRBJ2-3	CASSLQGLTDTQYF	TGTGCCAGCAGCTTACAGGGGTTGACAGATACGCAGTATTTT
-	14	many	TRBV12-3/TRBV12-4	TRBJ2-7	CASTRGGPSYEQYF	TGTGCCAGCACCCGAGGAGGACCCTCCTACGAGCAGTACTTC
-	16	few	TRBV7-2	TRBJ2-4	CASSLGLSPWENIQYF	TGTGCCAGCAGCTTAGGTCTCTCCCCCTGGGAAAACATTCAGTACTTC
-	16	many	TRBV4-2	TRBJ2-7	CASSQEEGAGAREQYF	TGTGCCAGCAGCCAAGAGGAGGGGGCGGGAGCGAGGGAGCAGTACTTC
-	14	few	TRBV18	TRBJ2-5	CASSMRALTETQYF	TGTGCCAGCTCAATGAGGGCCTTAACCGAGACCCAGTACTTC